A selection of T cell receptor beta chains follows, all from one sample in a study of T-cell reconstitution after alpha-beta-depleted transplantation in children. TCRdb itself ran the PCR reads through MiXCR, one entry per CDR3 protein. This sample carries hundreds of thousands of distinct CDR3 sequences, 10% to 15% of them seen once, and the ten largest clones take over 2%. The input for sequencing was PBMCs, mostly from graft donor cells, taken 360 days after TCRalphabeta/CD19-depleted stem cell transplant. These receptors came from a male patient aged 10-17 years who had a stem cell transplant for acute myeloid leukemia, so the T cells may come from the graft donor. Both conserved end residues are part of each CDR3. D genes are given only for firm matches. Size is stated for part of the rows, as once, few or many counts, or as a class when the clone is expanded.

CDR3aa	v_gene	j_gene	abundance	d_gene
CATSALAETGSYNEQFF	TRBV24-1	TRBJ2-1	-	TRBD2
CASSTTSGVYNEQFF	TRBV10-2	TRBJ2-1	few	TRBD2
CASSVLAGGLYEQYF	TRBV7-9	TRBJ2-7	many	TRBD2
CASSTTSGAGYEQYF	TRBV19	TRBJ2-7	-	TRBD2
CASTLTRTNEQFF	TRBV3-1	TRBJ2-1	many	-
CAIRGTGYEQYF	TRBV10-3	TRBJ2-7	-	TRBD1
CASSFRKNGYPYEQYF	TRBV12-3/TRBV12-4	TRBJ2-7	-	-
CASSEGTGEDEDTQYF	TRBV2	TRBJ2-3	many	TRBD1
CASSDQVRDDEQYF	TRBV2	TRBJ2-7	few	-
CASSSGQDTYEQYF	TRBV13	TRBJ2-7	few	TRBD1
CATSRFRFLDYEQYF	TRBV15	TRBJ2-7	many	-
CASSLGDSLYGGTDTQYF	TRBV11-1	TRBJ2-3	many	-
CASSFRFSNEQFF	TRBV28	TRBJ2-1	few	-
CSVGAGSTTYEQQYF	TRBV29-1	TRBJ2-7	many	-
CASSLQIWLAGRRDTQYF	TRBV11-1	TRBJ2-3	-	TRBD2
CSVPNEQFF	TRBV29-1	TRBJ2-1	many	-
CASIRGGAYSYNEQFF	TRBV28	TRBJ2-1	-	-
CASSGQPGDTQYF	TRBV4-3	TRBJ2-3	many	-
CASSKSWGGPRTDTQYF	TRBV21-1	TRBJ2-3	few	-
CATFPDRGGYEQYF	TRBV28	TRBJ2-7	many	TRBD1